Presented here are 18 T cell receptor beta chains from one specimen sequenced in a study of control samples from healthy donors and cancer patients. Assay: immunoSEQ multiplex PCR; the TCRdb copy retains only in-frame clones and omits some. The table lists fewer than 20,000 clones, about 86% of them singletons. The specimen sequenced was PBMCs. All receptors come from a woman between 65 and 79 years old with colorectal cancer.

The chain uses TRBV5-1 and TRBJ2-7; D may match TRBD1 or TRBD2 (5 bases each). CDR3 length: 11 residues. Per the germline V gene, CDR1 is SGHRS and CDR2 is YFSETQ. V shed 6 bases and J shed 4 bases, with 8 bases lying between them. CDR3 in DNA: TGCGCCAGCAAAGGGGAGTACGAGCAGTACTTC. Translated, it gives CASKGEYEQYF.

This chain uses TRBV18 with TRBJ1-1, with D hard to call. Germline lookup yields CDR1 KGHSH and CDR2 LQKENI. The CDR3 is 14 residues long. V was cut by 3 bases and J by 4 bases, with 12 bases left in between. The CDR3 nucleotides are TGTGCCAGCTCACCGTCCCCTCCTGGCACTGAAGCTTTCTTT. Amino acid sequence: CASSPSPPGTEAFF.

The chain combines TRBV24-1 with TRBJ2-1, with D perhaps TRBD2 (6 bases). The CDR3 is 12 amino acids. Trimming cost V 4 bases and J 10 bases, with 10 bases left between them. The germline V gene has CDR1 KGHDR and CDR2 SFDVKD. CDR3 bases: TGTGCCACCAGTGACGGGGGTTGGGAGCAGTTCTTC. Its protein is CATSDGGWEQFF.

The chain joins TRBV21-1 to TRBJ2-7. TRBV21-1 is designated a pseudogene. This CDR3 contains 14 residues. CDR3 protein: CASSKRGPDCEQYF. The CDR3 DNA follows: TGTGCCAGCAGCAAGAGGGGACCCGATTGCGAGCAGTACTTC.

The chain is built from TRBV30 and TRBJ2-5; D unresolved. Germline CDR1 and CDR2: GTSNPN and SVGIG (reference sequence). Trimming removed 2 bases at V and 5 bases at J, with 12 bases between. The CDR3 runs to 13 residues. This chain's CDR3 is CAWSRTTRETQYF. CDR3 coding DNA: TGTGCCTGGAGTAGAACCACCAGGGAGACCCAGTACTTC.

The rearrangement uses TRBV18 and TRBJ2-7; 8 bases align to TRBD1. This CDR3 has 14 residues. The junction had 3 bases not matched to a gene; V was cut back by 3 bases and J by 2 bases. CDR1 and CDR2 from the germline V gene are KGHSH and LQKENI. The CDR3: CASSPETGAYEQYF. The DNA for the CDR3 is TGTGCCAGCTCACCTGAGACAGGGGCCTACGAGCAGTACTTC.

This clone showed up just once. This chain joins TRBV6-6 and TRBJ1-1; tentatively, D is TRBD1 (5 bases). Germline V gene data show CDR1 as MNHNY and CDR2 as SVGAGI (reference sequence). The CDR3 covers 14 residues. The germline V and J ends were trimmed by 6 bases and 0 bases, with 11 bases remaining between them. The DNA for the CDR3 is TGTGCCAGCAGACCACAGGAGATGAACACTGAAGCTTTCTTT. Protein: CASRPQEMNTEAFF.

J is TRBJ2-7 and V is TRBV4-2; 9 bases are shared with TRBD2. J lost 6 bases, V lost 5 bases, and 11 bases had no gene match. This CDR3 comprises 15 residues. Looked up from germline, CDR1 is LGHNA and CDR2 is YNFKEQ. The CDR3 nucleotides are TGTGCCAGCAGCTTATCCGGGACTAGCCGTCCCGAGCAGTACTTC. Its protein product is CASSLSGTSRPEQYF.

Written as DNA, the CDR3 is TGTGCCAGCAGTTACGACGCTAGCGGGGGGCAAGAGACCCAGTACTTC. Translation: CASSYDASGGQETQYF. The gene calls are TRBV6-2 or TRBV6-3 and TRBJ2-5, with 11 bases matching TRBD2. Germline-derived CDR1 and CDR2 are MNHEY and SVGEGT. The CDR3 sequence is 16 residues long. V lost 2 bases, J lost 2 bases, and 4 bases stayed unmatched.

This clone was seen just once. The chain is built from TRBV7-3 and TRBJ2-1; tentatively, D is TRBD2 (6 bases). The CDR3 is 15 amino acids. Trimming pared 0 bases from V and 10 bases from J, leaving 16 bases between. Germline CDR1 reads SGHTA; CDR2 reads FQGTGA. The DNA for the CDR3 is TGTGCCAGCAGCTTAACGGATAACGTAGCGGCAGAGCAGTTCTTC. It encodes CASSLTDNVAAEQFF.

The chain is built from TRBV7-8 and TRBJ2-3; 12 bases match TRBD2. The CDR3 runs to 19 residues. With V trimmed by 5 bases and J by 0 bases, 12 bases remained unmatched. Looked up from germline, CDR1 is SGHVS and CDR2 is FQNEAQ. As DNA, the CDR3 is TGTGCCAGCAGCCGACTAGCGGGGGCGCCGAACCCCAGCACAGATACGCAGTATTTT. This gives the protein CASSRLAGAPNPSTDTQYF.

CDR3 sequence: CASTMDSTTDTQYF. CDR3 nucleotides: TGCGCCAGCACCATGGACAGTACCACAGATACGCAGTATTTT. This chain uses TRBV5-1 with TRBJ2-3; weak D call: TRBD1 (6 bases). V gave up 6 bases and J gave up 2 bases, with 13 bases separating them. From germline, CDR1 is SGHRS and CDR2 YFSETQ. The CDR3 totals 14 residues.

The rearrangement links TRBV27 to TRBJ1-1, with D maybe TRBD1 (6 bases). The CDR3 loop spans 15 amino acids. V was shortened by 4 bases and J by 3 bases, with 15 bases between the two germline ends. Germline assignment: CDR1 MNHEY and CDR2 SMNVEV (reference sequence). Here the CDR3 reads CASSWWGAMDTEAFF. In DNA form, the CDR3 reads TGTGCCAGCAGTTGGTGGGGGGCTATGGACACTGAAGCTTTCTTT.

This sequence joins TRBV9 and TRBJ2-2; TRBD2 agrees at 8 bases. CDR1 is SGDLS and CDR2 is YYNGEE in the germline V gene. The CDR3 contains 15 residues. Trimming cost V 2 bases and J 4 bases; bases outside gene matches: 4. The CDR3 loop reads CASSVSLAGTGELFF. The CDR3 DNA reads TGTGCCAGCAGCGTGTCCCTAGCGGGCACCGGGGAGCTGTTTTTT.

The chain couples TRBV6-6 to TRBJ2-1, with 7 bases lining up with TRBD1. Per the germline V gene, CDR1 is MNHNY and CDR2 is SVGAGI (reference sequence). Unmatched junction bases numbered 9, after V lost 6 bases and J lost 4 bases. This CDR3 comprises 15 residues. DNA of the CDR3: TGTGCCAGCAGAAGCCCAGGGGGTGGTTACAATGAGCAGTTCTTC. The encoded protein is CASRSPGGGYNEQFF.

The chain employs TRBV7-2 and TRBJ2-3, with a possible D match to TRBD2 (6 bases). Trimming took 4 bases from V and 1 from J, leaving 9 bases between them. CDR1 and CDR2 (germline): SGHTA, FQGNSA. The CDR3 runs to 14 residues. The CDR3 sequence is CASSWRGGTDTQYF. The CDR3 coding sequence is TGTGCCAGCAGCTGGCGGGGCGGCACAGATACGCAGTATTTT.

The V and J genes are TRBV2 and TRBJ2-3; 8 bases fit TRBD1. With V trimmed by 6 bases and J by 1 base, 9 bases remained unmatched. This CDR3 is 16 amino acids long. Germline CDR1 reads SNHLY; CDR2 reads FYNNEI. The CDR3 nucleotides read TGTGCCAGCAGAATAGACCCGGGACAGGGCACAGATACGCAGTATTTT. The encoded protein is CASRIDPGQGTDTQYF.

There are a few counts of this clone. V is TRBV27 and J is TRBJ1-1; 7 bases agree with TRBD1. This CDR3 comprises 16 residues. V trimming: 6 bases; J trimming: 0 bases; junction bases outside the gene matches: 10. Germline V CDR1 and CDR2: MNHEY, SMNVEV (reference sequence). The chain's CDR3 is CASRLSAGGLNTEAFF. CDR3 nucleotide sequence: TGTGCCAGCAGGCTCTCGGCAGGGGGTTTGAACACTGAAGCTTTCTTT.